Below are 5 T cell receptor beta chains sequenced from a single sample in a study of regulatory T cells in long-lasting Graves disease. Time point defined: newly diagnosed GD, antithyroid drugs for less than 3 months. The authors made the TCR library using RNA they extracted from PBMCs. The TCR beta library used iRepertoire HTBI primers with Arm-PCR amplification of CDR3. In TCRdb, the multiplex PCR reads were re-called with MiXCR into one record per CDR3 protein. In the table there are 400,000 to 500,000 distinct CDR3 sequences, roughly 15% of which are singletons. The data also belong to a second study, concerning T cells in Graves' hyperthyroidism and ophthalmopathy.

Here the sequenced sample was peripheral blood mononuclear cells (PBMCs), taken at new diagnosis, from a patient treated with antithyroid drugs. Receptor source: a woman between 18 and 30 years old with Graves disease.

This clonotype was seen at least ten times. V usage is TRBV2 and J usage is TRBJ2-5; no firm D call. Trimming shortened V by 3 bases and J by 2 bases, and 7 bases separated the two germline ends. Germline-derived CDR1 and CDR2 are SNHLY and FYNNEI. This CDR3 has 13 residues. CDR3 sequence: CASSDTPQETQYF. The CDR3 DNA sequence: TGTGCCAGCAGTGATACACCTCAAGAGACCCAGTACTTC.

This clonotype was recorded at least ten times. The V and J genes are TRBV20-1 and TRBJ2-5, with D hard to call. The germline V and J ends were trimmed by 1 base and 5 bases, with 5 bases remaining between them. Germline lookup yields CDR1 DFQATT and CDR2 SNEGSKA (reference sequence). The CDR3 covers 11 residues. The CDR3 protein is CSARAVETQYF. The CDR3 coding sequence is TGCAGTGCTAGAGCGGTGGAGACCCAGTACTTC.

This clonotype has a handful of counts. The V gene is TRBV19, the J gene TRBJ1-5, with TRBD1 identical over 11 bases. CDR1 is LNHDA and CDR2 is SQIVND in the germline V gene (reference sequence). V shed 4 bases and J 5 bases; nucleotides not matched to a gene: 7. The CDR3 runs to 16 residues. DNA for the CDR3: TGTGCCAGTAGTACCCGGGACAGGGGGGCGGATCAGCCCCAGCATTTT. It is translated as CASSTRDRGADQPQHF.

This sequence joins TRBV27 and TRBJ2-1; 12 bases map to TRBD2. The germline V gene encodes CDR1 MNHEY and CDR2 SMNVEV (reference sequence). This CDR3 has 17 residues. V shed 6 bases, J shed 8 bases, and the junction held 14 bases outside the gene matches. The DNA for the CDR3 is TGTGCCAGCAGCCCCCGCCTACTAGCGGGAGGTCTCTATGAGCAGTTCTTC. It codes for CASSPRLLAGGLYEQFF.

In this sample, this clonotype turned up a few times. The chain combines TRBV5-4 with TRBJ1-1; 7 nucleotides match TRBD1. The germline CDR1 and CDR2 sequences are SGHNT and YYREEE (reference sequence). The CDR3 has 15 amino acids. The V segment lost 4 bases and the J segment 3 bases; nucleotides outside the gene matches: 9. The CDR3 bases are TGTGCCAGCAGCACTAAGACAGGGCATGACACTGAAGCTTTCTTT. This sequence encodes CASSTKTGHDTEAFF. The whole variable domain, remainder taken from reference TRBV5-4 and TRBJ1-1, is ETGVTQSPTHLIKTRGQQVTLRCSSQSGHNTVSWYQQALGQGPQFIFQYYREEENGRGNFPPRFSGLQFPNYSSELNVNALELDDSALYLCASSTKTGHDTEAFFGQGTRLTVV.